The 7 T cell receptor beta chains given below trace back to one sample, sequenced in a study of neurological immune-mediated disorders (dated by TCRdb to between 2018 and 2020). In the paper's terms, the time point label means: longitudinal time-point 2. Library method: 5' RACE. Sequenced on an Illumina HiSeq 2500. The public reads were reprocessed in TCRdb via fastp at Q25 and MiXCR, keeping in-frame beta chains. Identical CDR3 proteins give one entry, which carries the most common genes and DNA. In this sample the table shows 60,000 to 75,000 distinct CDR3 sequences, roughly 10% of which occur a single time. The ten most abundant clones make up approximately 12% of the sample. The sequencing sample was made of PBMCs. Source of these receptors: a man between 25 and 39 years old in good health.

This clonotype has at least ten counts. The chain recombines TRBV7-2 with TRBJ2-7; 11 bases fit TRBD2. Germline V gene lookup returns CDR1 SGHTA and CDR2 FQGNSA. This CDR3 has 16 amino acids. Trimming cost V 4 bases and J 1 base; bases outside gene matches: 6. CDR3 nucleotide sequence: TGTGCCAGCAGCTGGGGACTAGCGGCAACATCCTACGAGCAGTACTTC. Translating gives CASSWGLAATSYEQYF.

Ten or more counts support this clonotype. The chain is built from TRBV7-9 and TRBJ1-4; 7 nucleotides agree with TRBD1. This CDR3 is 15 amino acids long. The germline V gene has CDR1 SEHNR and CDR2 FQNEAQ (reference sequence). V lost 4 bases to trimming and J lost 3 bases; unmatched junction nucleotides: 5. Here the CDR3 reads CASSYLGTANEKLFF. CDR3 sequence (DNA): TGTGCCAGCAGCTACCTCGGGACAGCTAATGAAAAACTGTTTTTT.

This clonotype was observed many times. The chain couples TRBV5-6 to TRBJ1-1, with D maybe TRBD1 (5 bases). Per germline, CDR1 SGHDT and CDR2 YYEEEE. The V end lost 3 bases, the J end lost 3 bases, and 6 bases lay between the germline ends. This CDR3 spans 12 amino acids. The CDR3 loop is CASSWGYTEAFF. CDR3 DNA sequence: TGTGCCAGCAGCTGGGGGTACACTGAAGCTTTCTTT.

This clonotype was observed many times. The V and J genes are TRBV5-1 and TRBJ1-4; the match to TRBD1 covers 10 bases. This CDR3 has 19 amino acids. Trimming removed 0 bases from V and 3 bases from J; junction bases left unmatched: 11. Per the germline V gene, CDR1 is SGHRS and CDR2 is YFSETQ. CDR3 sequence: CASSLGTGGTLIANEKLFF. The CDR3 DNA reads TGCGCCAGCAGCTTGGGGACAGGGGGAACGCTTATAGCTAATGAAAAACTGTTTTTT.

This clonotype appeared many times. V usage is TRBV7-2 and J usage is TRBJ2-2, with 7 bases identical to TRBD1. This CDR3 has 15 residues. V gave up 5 bases and J gave up 4 bases; unmatched junction bases: 7. Germline-derived CDR1 and CDR2 are SGHTA and FQGNSA. DNA of the CDR3: TGTGCCAGCAGCCAACGGGACAGCCTCACCGGGGAGCTGTTTTTT. Translation gives CASSQRDSLTGELFF.

This clonotype showed up many times. The V and J genes are TRBV12-3 or TRBV12-4 and TRBJ1-1; no definite D call. Trimming cost V 6 bases and J 7 bases, with 9 bases left between them. The CDR3 is made up of 11 amino acids. The CDR3 spells CASSLGREAFF. The CDR3 DNA reads TGTGCCAGCAGCCTTGGCCGTGAAGCTTTCTTT.

This clonotype has ten or more counts. V and J are TRBV20-1 and TRBJ2-1, with TRBD2 matching 8 bases. The trim removed 6 bases at V and 6 bases at J, leaving 10 bases unmatched. Germline CDR1 is DFQATT and CDR2 is SNEGSKA (reference sequence). The CDR3 loop spans 14 amino acids. CDR3 amino acids: CSAGAGVIGNEQFF. DNA of the CDR3: TGCAGTGCCGGAGCGGGAGTGATAGGCAATGAGCAGTTCTTC.